Below, 19 T cell receptor beta chains from the same sample are listed, as sequenced in a study of T cells in Graves' hyperthyroidism and ophthalmopathy. RNA transcripts gave rise to amplified TCR beta CDR3 regions. Researchers ran a first-round RT-PCR on the TCR CDR3 using the HTBI primer set. TCRdb re-derived calls from the multiplex PCR reads in MiXCR, one entry per CDR3 protein. The sample consists of some 650,000 distinct CDR3 sequences, roughly a sixth of them appearing once. The sequenced material came from blood. These receptors were taken from a woman in her forties with Graves' ophthalmopathy.

This clonotype has a count of ten or more. The rearrangement links TRBV20-1 to TRBJ2-7; 10 nucleotides align to TRBD2. The CDR3 has 17 residues. Germline-derived CDR1 and CDR2 are DFQATT and SNEGSKA (reference sequence). V trimming: 0 bases; J trimming: 3 bases; junction bases outside the gene matches: 11. CDR3: CSARDPSSGRVGYEQYF. The CDR3 DNA follows: TGCAGTGCTAGAGATCCTTCTAGCGGGAGAGTGGGCTACGAGCAGTACTTC.

This clonotype was seen at least ten times. This chain uses TRBV30 with TRBJ2-1; 8 nucleotides agree with TRBD1. The length of the CDR3 is 17 residues. CDR1 GTSNPN and CDR2 SVGIG come from the germline V gene (reference sequence). With 2 bases clipped from V and 4 bases from J, the junction kept 13 bases outside the gene matches. The CDR3 reads CAWSSPGGTGAYNEQFF. The DNA for the CDR3 is TGTGCCTGGAGTTCTCCAGGCGGGACAGGAGCTTACAATGAGCAGTTCTTC.

This clonotype was counted at least ten times. The chain is built from TRBV7-8 and TRBJ1-6, with D unresolved. CDR3 length: 15 amino acids. The ends were cut back, 6 bases at V and 0 bases at J, with 9 bases in the middle. Germline CDR1 reads SGHVS; CDR2 reads FQNEAQ. This CDR3 reads CASRSASSYNSPLHF. The CDR3 DNA sequence: TGTGCCAGCAGGTCCGCCAGCTCCTATAATTCACCCCTCCACTTT.

This clonotype was observed a few times. The J gene is TRBJ2-3, the V gene TRBV20-1; D is unresolved. Germline values: CDR1 DFQATT, CDR2 SNEGSKA (reference sequence). The CDR3 is 14 amino acids. V was shortened by 6 bases and J by 0 bases, with 13 bases between the two germline ends. CDR3 sequence reads: CSAPSARSTDTQYF. CDR3 nucleotide sequence: TGCAGTGCCCCATCAGCAAGGAGCACAGATACGCAGTATTTT.

This clonotype was recorded at least ten times. V usage is TRBV20-1 and J usage is TRBJ1-2; 7 bases align to TRBD1. V shed 0 bases, J shed 6 bases, and the junction held 7 bases outside the gene matches. Looked up from germline, CDR1 is DFQATT and CDR2 is SNEGSKA (reference sequence). This CDR3 contains 14 residues. The CDR3 bases are TGCAGTGCTAGAGATCATAGGGGGCGGGATGGCTACACCTTC. It encodes CSARDHRGRDGYTF.

This clonotype was picked up many times. The chain is built from TRBV27 and TRBJ2-3, with D unclear. Germline CDR1 reads MNHEY; CDR2 reads SMNVEV (reference sequence). The V end was cut by 5 bases, the J end by 4 bases, with 10 bases between. CDR3 length: 13 residues. In nucleotides, the CDR3 is TGTGCCAGCAGTCCCTATGAAGCAGATACGCAGTATTTT. This translates into CASSPYEADTQYF.

At least ten counts were recorded for this clonotype. This chain connects TRBV18 to TRBJ1-1, with a tentative D call TRBD1 (5 bases). The germline V gene has CDR1 KGHSH and CDR2 LQKENI. Trimming pared 2 bases from V and 0 bases from J, leaving 7 bases between. This CDR3 has 14 residues. CDR3 nucleotide sequence: TGTGCCAGCTCACCAGACAGTCTGAACACTGAAGCTTTCTTT. It codes for CASSPDSLNTEAFF.

This clonotype has more than one count but fewer than ten. A clone one base away is much larger, so this may be a read error. As the CDR3 is not closed by the conserved phenylalanine or tryptophan, this likely results from a read error. This chain connects TRBV11-1 to TRBJ1-1, with D hard to call. With 2 bases removed from V and 2 bases from J, the gap between germline ends came to 3 bases. The CDR3 covers 12 residues. The germline V gene encodes CDR1 SGHAT and CDR2 FQDESV (reference sequence). For the CDR3, the DNA is TGTGCCAGCAGCTTAAGTAACACTGAAGCTTTCCTT. Encoded protein: CASSLSNTEAFL.

The chain couples TRBV7-9 to TRBJ2-7; 11 nucleotides align to TRBD2. The CDR3 has 19 residues. Germline lookup yields CDR1 SEHNR and CDR2 FQNEAQ (reference sequence). V was clipped by 1 base and J by 0 bases; unmatched bases: 11. The CDR3 DNA follows: TGTGCCAGCAGCTTAGGAATGGGTACTAGCGGGGGTACCTCCTACGAGCAGTACTTC. Its protein product is CASSLGMGTSGGTSYEQYF.

This chain uses TRBV6-1 with TRBJ1-2; 9 nucleotides line up with TRBD1. The CDR3 covers 13 residues. The V segment lost 7 bases and the J segment 7 bases; nucleotides outside the gene matches: 7. Germline assignment: CDR1 MNHNS and CDR2 SASEGT. CDR3 DNA sequence: TGTGCCAGCACGAGACAGGGGGTAACTGGCTACACCTTC. Protein sequence: CASTRQGVTGYTF.

This clonotype was counted many times. The chain uses TRBV6-1 and TRBJ2-2; D is ambiguous. Germline CDR1 reads MNHNS; CDR2 reads SASEGT. This CDR3 region has 13 residues. Trimming took off 3 bases at V and 2 bases at J, with 4 bases between the two ends. The CDR3: CASSDVNTGELFF. DNA for the CDR3: TGTGCCAGCAGTGACGTCAACACCGGGGAGCTGTTTTTT.

This clonotype occurred a few times. The rearrangement joins TRBV6-1 to TRBJ1-2; no clear D. Germline-derived CDR1 and CDR2 are MNHNS and SASEGT. The V and J ends lost 7 bases and 1 base respectively, with 13 bases between them. The CDR3 consists of 14 residues. CDR3 DNA sequence: TGTGCCAGCAATCGTCTGCAAGATAACTATGGCTACACCTTC. Residues: CASNRLQDNYGYTF.

As regards this clonotype: A much larger clone sits a single nucleotide away, making a read error possible. This chain connects TRBV7-2 to TRBJ2-3; unclear D gene. This CDR3 is built from 15 residues. Germline CDR1 and CDR2: SGHTA and FQGNSA. In nucleotides, the CDR3 is TGTGCCAGCAGCTTAGATTCCTCGGGCACAGTTACGCAGTATTTT. Residues: CASSLDSSGTVTQYF. The full variable domain, rest sourced from reference TRBV7-2 and TRBJ2-3, is GAGVSQSPSNKVTEKGKDVELRCDPISGHTALYWYRQSLGQGLEFLIYFQGNSAPDKSGLPSDRFSAERTGGSVSTLTIQRTQQEDSAVYLCASSLDSSGTVTQYFGPGTRLTVL.

This clonotype was recorded many times. The V and J genes are TRBV3-1 and TRBJ1-1; D might be TRBD1 (5 bases). Germline V gives CDR1 LGHDT, CDR2 YNNKEL (reference sequence). The CDR3 spans 11 residues. Trimming shortened V by 1 base and J by 12 bases, and 9 bases separated the two germline ends. In DNA form, the CDR3 reads TGTGCCAGCAGCCAAGGAGGGGCGCCTTTCTTT. It codes for CASSQGGAPFF. The full variable domain, with the rest looked up from reference TRBV3-1 and TRBJ1-1, is DTAVSQTPKYLVTQMGNDKSIKCEQNLGHDTMYWYKQDSKKFLKIMFSYNNKELIINETVPNRFSPKSPDKAHLNLHINSLELGDSAVYFCASSQGGAPFFGQGTRLTVV.

The J gene is TRBJ1-5, the V gene TRBV20-1; D is possibly TRBD1 (6 bases). V was trimmed by 4 bases and J by 5 bases, leaving 12 bases between them. The CDR3 is 13 amino acids. From germline, CDR1 is DFQATT and CDR2 SNEGSKA (reference sequence). As DNA, the CDR3 is TGCAGTGCTACGACAGGAACTGATCAGCCCCAGCATTTT. This codes for CSATTGTDQPQHF.

The genes are TRBV19 and TRBJ1-4; D is uncertain. Germline V gives CDR1 LNHDA, CDR2 SQIVND (reference sequence). The V gene lost 8 bases and the J gene lost 8 bases, with 27 bases spanning the gap. CDR3 length: 17 amino acids. The CDR3 DNA sequence: TGTGCCAGTTTGCCCTGGGCTGCCACGGAGCGAAGGGAAAAACTGTTTTTT. This sequence encodes CASLPWAATERREKLFF. Looking up the rest from reference TRBV19 and TRBJ1-4 gives the full variable domain: DGGITQSPKYLFRKEGQNVTLSCEQNLNHDAMYWYRQDPGQGLRLIYYSQIVNDFQKGDIAEGYSVSREKKESFPLTVTSAQKNPTAFYLCASLPWAATERREKLFFGSGTQLSVL.

The chain is built from TRBV24-1 and TRBJ1-2; 8 bases fit TRBD1. Losses at the gene ends were 4 bases for V and 6 bases for J; bases not matched to a gene: 3. The CDR3 spans 13 residues. Looked up from germline, CDR1 is KGHDR and CDR2 is SFDVKD. This CDR3 is CATSDSDRDGYTF. CDR3 nucleotide sequence: TGTGCCACCAGTGACTCGGACAGGGATGGCTACACCTTC.

Many counts were recorded for this clonotype. This chain links TRBV12-3 or TRBV12-4 with TRBJ2-2, with a tentative D call TRBD2 (5 bases). Trimming removed 6 bases from V and 5 bases from J, with 10 bases in between. The CDR3 loop spans 13 amino acids. The chain's CDR3 is CASRNTGTGELFF. The CDR3 DNA is TGTGCCAGCAGAAATACGGGGACCGGGGAGCTGTTTTTT.

This clonotype was found many times. The CDR3 region has the DNA TGTGCCAGCTCACCCCCGGATCGGATCCAAGAGACCCAGTACTTC. It yields the protein CASSPPDRIQETQYF. This chain uses TRBV18 with TRBJ2-5; D unresolved. Germline V gene lookup returns CDR1 KGHSH and CDR2 LQKENI. This CDR3 contains 15 residues. Trimming pared 3 bases from V and 1 base from J, leaving 12 bases between.